The clone carrying this T cell receptor beta chain occurred a few times. Its specificity is unknown. The sample originates from a study of shared clonotypes between healthy human individuals. Background on the study: CD4 naive cells filled three plates per donor, CD4 memory three, CD8 naive two and CD8 memory one. Study outcomes and limitations: Clonotypes shared by all four donors outscored non-shared clonotypes in generation probability.

CD45RO-negative cells were positively selected for CCR7, leaving out terminally differentiated effector memory CD45RA+ cells. Original processing methods: Filtering differed because ImmunoSEQ produced junction-only sequences that carried no quality scores. Method: immunoSEQ multiplex PCR; TCRdb's copy keeps in-frame clones and lacks some. Clone size and V and J calls were adopted from that table, with D and trimming inferred from the DNA. This table has approximately 2,200,000 clones, around 93% appearing once. The sample consisted of naive CD8+ T cells from PBMCs. The TCR was taken from a man younger than 35 in good health. Some clones in this sample may be carry-over from other donors' samples.

CDR3 nucleotides: TGTGCCTGGAGCGCCGCTAGGGGGTGGGGCACTGAAGCTTTCTTT. This sequence encodes CAWSAARGWGTEAFF. The chain combines TRBV30 with TRBJ1-1; D might be TRBD1 (6 bases). Germline-derived CDR1 and CDR2 are GTSNPN and SVGIG (reference sequence). The CDR3 runs to 15 residues. Trimming took off 3 bases at V and 4 bases at J, with 18 bases between the two ends.